Detailed here is one T cell receptor (beta chain). This CDR3 has 16 residues. After removal of 5 bases from V and 3 bases from J, the junction contained 13 bases not matched to a gene. Germline assignment: CDR1 SEHNR and CDR2 FQNEAQ (reference sequence). All of the isolated RNA was reverse transcribed, so expressed TCRB transcripts were sequenced. Sequencing was performed with immunoSEQ multiplex PCR; in TCRdb, only in-frame clones are kept and a portion is missing. The sample yields 400,000 to 450,000 clones, over 11% seen once. This entry belongs to a study of beta chain features in type 1 diabetes.

The sample consisted of naive CD4+ T cells from blood. This clonotype was obtained from a man between 25 and 39 years old in good health. V and J are TRBV7-9 and TRBJ2-7, with 7 nucleotides matching TRBD1. CDR3 region: CASSPGTVGMDYEQYF. Written as DNA, the CDR3 is TGTGCCAGCAGCCCGGGGACAGTTGGGATGGACTACGAGCAGTACTTC. The full variable domain, with the rest looked up from reference TRBV7-9 and TRBJ2-7, is DTGVSQNPRHKITKRGQNVTFRCDPISEHNRLYWYRQTLGQGPEFLTYFQNEAQLEKSRLLSDRFSAERPKGSFSTLEIQRTEQGDSAMYLCASSPGTVGMDYEQYFGPGTRLTVT.